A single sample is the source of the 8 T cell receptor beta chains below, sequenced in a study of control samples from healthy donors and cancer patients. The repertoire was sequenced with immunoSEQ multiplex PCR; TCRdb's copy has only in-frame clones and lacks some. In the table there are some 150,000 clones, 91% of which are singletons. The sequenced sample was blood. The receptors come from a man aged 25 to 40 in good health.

In nucleotides, the CDR3 is TGTGCCAGCAGCCATGCGGGATACAGGGGGCCAGGGGGCTACACCTTC. Translation gives CASSHAGYRGPGGYTF. The chain links TRBV3-1 (or the pseudogene TRBV3-2) to TRBJ1-2; 9 nucleotides align to TRBD1. After removal of 3 bases from V and 8 bases from J, the junction contained 13 bases not matched to a gene. This CDR3 comprises 16 residues. The germline CDR1 and CDR2 sequences are LGHDT and YNNKEL (reference sequence).

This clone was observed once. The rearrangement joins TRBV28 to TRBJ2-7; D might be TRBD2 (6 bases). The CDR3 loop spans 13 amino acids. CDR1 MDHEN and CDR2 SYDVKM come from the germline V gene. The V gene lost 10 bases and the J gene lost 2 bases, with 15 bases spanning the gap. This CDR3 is CATQEGSPYEQYF. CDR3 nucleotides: TGTGCCACACAGGAGGGCTCGCCCTACGAGCAGTACTTC.

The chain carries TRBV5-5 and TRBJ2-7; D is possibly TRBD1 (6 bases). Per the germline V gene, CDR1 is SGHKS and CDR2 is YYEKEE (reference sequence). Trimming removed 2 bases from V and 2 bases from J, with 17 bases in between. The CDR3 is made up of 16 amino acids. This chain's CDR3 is CASSFDRTAYPYEQYF. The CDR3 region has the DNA TGTGCCAGCAGCTTCGATCGGACAGCCTATCCCTACGAGCAGTACTTC.

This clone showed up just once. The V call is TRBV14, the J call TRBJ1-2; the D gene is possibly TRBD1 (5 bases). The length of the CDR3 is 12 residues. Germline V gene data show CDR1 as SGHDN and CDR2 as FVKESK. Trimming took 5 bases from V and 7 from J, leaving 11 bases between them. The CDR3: CASSLTVGGYTF. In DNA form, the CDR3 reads TGTGCCAGCAGCTTGACAGTTGGTGGCTACACCTTC.

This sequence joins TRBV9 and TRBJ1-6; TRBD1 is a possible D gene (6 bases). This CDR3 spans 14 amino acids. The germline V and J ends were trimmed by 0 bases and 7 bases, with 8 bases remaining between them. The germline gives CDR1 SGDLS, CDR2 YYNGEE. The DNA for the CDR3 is TGTGCCAGCAGCGTAGGGGACAACAATTCACCCCTCCACTTT. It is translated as CASSVGDNNSPLHF. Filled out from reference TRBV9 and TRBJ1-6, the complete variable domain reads DSGVTQTPKHLITATGQRVTLRCSPRSGDLSVYWYQQSLDQGLQFLIQYYNGEERAKGNILERFSAQQFPDLHSELNLSSLELGDSALYFCASSVGDNNSPLHFGNGTRLTVT.

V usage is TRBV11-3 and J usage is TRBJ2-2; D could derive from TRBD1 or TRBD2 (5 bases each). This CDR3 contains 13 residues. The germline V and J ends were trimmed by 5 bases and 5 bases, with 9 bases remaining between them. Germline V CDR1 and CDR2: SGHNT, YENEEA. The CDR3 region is CASSRDQTGELFF. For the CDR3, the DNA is TGTGCCAGCAGCAGGGACCAAACCGGGGAGCTGTTTTTT.

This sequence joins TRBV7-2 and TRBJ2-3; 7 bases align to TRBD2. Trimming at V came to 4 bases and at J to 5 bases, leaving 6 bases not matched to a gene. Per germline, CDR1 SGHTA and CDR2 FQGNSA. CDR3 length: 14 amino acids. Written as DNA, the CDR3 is TGTGCCAGCAGCTCGGGACTAACGGGAGATACGCAGTATTTT. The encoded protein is CASSSGLTGDTQYF.

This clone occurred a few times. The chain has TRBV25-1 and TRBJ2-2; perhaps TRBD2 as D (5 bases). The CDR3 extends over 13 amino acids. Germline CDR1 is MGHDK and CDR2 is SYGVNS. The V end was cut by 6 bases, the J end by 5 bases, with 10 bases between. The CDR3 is CASSAGGTGELFF. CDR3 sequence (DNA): TGTGCCAGCAGCGCCGGAGGAACCGGGGAGCTGTTTTTT.